This T cell receptor beta chain was sequenced in a study of cytomegalovirus exposure and HLA in healthy donors. CDR3 length: 16 amino acids. Looked up from germline, CDR1 is MNHEY and CDR2 is SVGAGI. V was cut by 2 bases and J by 3 bases, with 13 bases left in between. The sample holds a few counts of this clone. The PCR employed 60 Vbeta primers together with 13 Jbeta primers. TCRdb's copy holds only in-frame clones and misses some; the assay was immunoSEQ multiplex PCR. The table has around 140,000 clones, approximately 78% seen once. This chain connects TRBV6-5 to TRBJ1-4, with unresolved D. The sequenced material came from PBMCs. The source is a woman between 50 and 59 years old in good health and CMV-seropositive. Here the CDR3 DNA reads TGTGCCAGCAGTTACCGCGACGGGTCCTCTAATGAAAAACTGTTTTTT. This translates into CASSYRDGSSNEKLFF.